What follows are 18 T cell receptor beta chains derived from one specimen sequenced in a study of identical twins. TCRdb itself ran the 5' RACE reads through MiXCR, one entry per CDR3 protein. The sample carries 400,000 to 600,000 distinct CDR3 sequences, about 20% recorded once. The data also belong to a second study, concerning yellow fever vaccine responses in identical twins.

Material: CD4+ T cells sorted from blood. The source is a woman aged 18-35 years in good health.

There are a few counts of this clonotype. The chain is built from TRBV9 and TRBJ2-7; 8 nucleotides agree with TRBD1. The CDR3 contains 13 residues. The ends lost 3 bases at V and 7 bases at J; junction bases unmatched: 6. CDR1 SGDLS and CDR2 YYNGEE come from the germline V gene. CDR3 sequence reads: CASSEDRECEQYV. CDR3 sequence (DNA): TGTGCCAGCAGCGAGGACAGGGAGTGTGAGCAGTACGTC.

This chain uses TRBV10-3 with TRBJ1-6; D remains ambiguous. The CDR3 sequence is 13 residues long. Trimming removed 9 bases from V and 5 bases from J, with 11 bases in between. Germline V CDR1 and CDR2: ENHRY, SYGVKD. Here the CDR3 DNA reads TGTGCCATTTGTACGGGAGATAATTCACCCCTCCACTTT. Its translation: CAICTGDNSPLHF.

This clonotype has just a few counts. The chain couples TRBV15 to TRBJ2-1; TRBD1 might be the D (5 bases). The V and J ends lost 0 bases and 4 bases respectively, with 10 bases between them. The germline CDR1 and CDR2 sequences are LNHNV and YYDKDF (reference sequence). The CDR3 runs 15 residues. The DNA of the CDR3 is TGTGCCACCAGCAGAGAGACAGTGACTTACAATGAGCAGTTCTTC. This gives the protein CATSRETVTYNEQFF.

The rearrangement links TRBV10-2 to TRBJ1-1; a weak D match, TRBD1 (5 bases). The germline CDR1 and CDR2 sequences are WSHSY and SAAADI. Trimming left V 7 bases short and J 11 bases short, with 17 bases between. The CDR3 spans 12 residues. The CDR3 coding sequence is TGCGCCAGCACCGGGACGGGGTTAGACGCTTTCTTT. Protein sequence: CASTGTGLDAFF.

This clonotype was recorded a few times. The chain joins TRBV28 to TRBJ2-3, with D tentatively TRBD1 (6 bases). Trimming removed 4 bases from V and 4 bases from J, with 15 bases in between. The CDR3 covers 15 residues. Germline V lookup: CDR1 MDHEN, CDR2 SYDVKM. The CDR3 spells CASSSTGFKADTQYF. CDR3 sequence (DNA): TGTGCCAGCAGTTCTACAGGGTTCAAGGCAGATACGCAGTATTTT.

The chain carries TRBV28 and TRBJ2-5, with D unresolved. Germline CDR1 MDHEN, CDR2 SYDVKM. Trimming stripped 5 bases from V and 10 bases from J, with 29 bases between. The CDR3 consists of 17 residues. The CDR3 DNA is TGTGCCAGCAGTCCCCCAACGACACCCATGGGGTTTTTGGTCCAGTACTTC. As protein: CASSPPTTPMGFLVQYF. Complete variable domain (other parts from reference TRBV28 and TRBJ2-5): DVKVTQSSRYLVKRTGEKVFLECVQDMDHENMFWYRQDPGLGLRLIYFSYDVKMKEKGDIPEGYSVSREKKERFSLILESASTNQTSMYLCASSPPTTPMGFLVQYFGPGTRLLVL.

This clonotype was seen more than once but under ten times. In nucleotides, the CDR3 is TGTGCCATCAGTGAGGTAACTGCCAGCTCCTACGAGCAGTACTTC. Protein: CAISEVTASSYEQYF. The chain links TRBV10-3 to TRBJ2-7; D is undetermined. Trimming shortened V by 2 bases and J by 0 bases, and 11 bases separated the two germline ends. Per germline, CDR1 ENHRY and CDR2 SYGVKD. The CDR3 consists of 15 residues.

Worth noting for this clonotype: The DNA is omitted, as the CDR3 cannot be located on it reliably, and the CDR3 follows TCRdb's listing. The CDR3 here is CASSFGAGSYF. The rearrangement links TRBV12-3 or TRBV12-4 to TRBJ2-5; the DNA was not compared with TRBD1, the D call given in the table. The CDR3 length is 11 residues, termini included.

A few counts support this clonotype. The V and J genes are TRBV12-3 or TRBV12-4 and TRBJ2-5; 7 bases fit TRBD2. CDR3 length: 16 amino acids. Trimming at V came to 3 bases and at J to 1 base, leaving 8 bases not matched to a gene. The CDR3 bases are TGTGCCAGCAGTTTGGGACTATCTAAGATCCAAGAGACCCAGTACTTC. Protein: CASSLGLSKIQETQYF.

The J gene is TRBJ2-1, the V gene TRBV24-1; D not resolved. Germline CDR1 is KGHDR and CDR2 is SFDVKD. The CDR3 runs 16 residues. V was pared by 4 bases and J by 0 bases, with 12 bases between. The CDR3 DNA reads TGTGCCACCAGTGACTTGATCCGGAGCTCCTACAATGAGCAGTTCTTC. Its protein is CATSDLIRSSYNEQFF.

This clonotype was seen more than once but under ten times. The rearrangement links TRBV20-1 to TRBJ1-5; D is unresolved. This CDR3 has 14 amino acids. Per the germline V gene, CDR1 is DFQATT and CDR2 is SNEGSKA (reference sequence). V dropped 1 base and J dropped 8 bases, with 15 bases sitting between them. The CDR3 DNA sequence: TGCAGTGCTAGAGCCCAAACAGATAAAGAGCCCCAGCATTTT. It is translated as CSARAQTDKEPQHF.

The chain has TRBV3-1 and TRBJ2-4, with 7 bases that match TRBD2. J was trimmed by 6 bases and V by 3 bases; bases with no gene match: 11. Looked up from germline, CDR1 is LGHDT and CDR2 is YNNKEL (reference sequence). The CDR3 sequence is 16 residues long. The CDR3 sequence: CASSHEGGGSGNIQYF. CDR3 bases: TGTGCCAGCAGCCACGAGGGAGGCGGGAGTGGAAACATTCAGTACTTC.

CDR3 in amino acids: CASRRFGYEQYF. CDR3 nucleotide sequence: TGTGCCAGTCGGAGGTTTGGCTACGAGCAGTACTTC. The V and J genes are TRBV28 and TRBJ2-7, with D possibly matching TRBD2 (5 bases). This CDR3 comprises 12 residues. Germline V gene data show CDR1 as MDHEN and CDR2 as SYDVKM. V lost 9 bases and J lost 3, with 12 bases in between.

The chain has TRBV28 and TRBJ2-5, with 7 positions matching TRBD1. The CDR3 spans 13 residues. V lost 4 bases, J lost 7 bases, and 6 bases stayed unmatched. Germline CDR1 and CDR2: MDHEN and SYDVKM. CDR3 sequence (DNA): TGTGCCAGCAGTTCCCAGGGGGTTGGGACCCAGTACTTC. Translated, it gives CASSSQGVGTQYF.

In this sample, this clonotype turned up a few times. The chain carries TRBV3-1 and TRBJ2-5; 8 positions match TRBD1. J was trimmed by 5 bases and V by 3 bases; bases with no gene match: 11. This CDR3 contains 16 residues. From germline, CDR1 is LGHDT and CDR2 YNNKEL (reference sequence). The CDR3 region is CASSHSRQGFLETQYF. The CDR3 DNA follows: TGTGCCAGCAGCCATAGCCGACAGGGGTTTCTCGAGACCCAGTACTTC.

This clonotype was recorded a few times. The chain employs TRBV5-1 and TRBJ2-3; 10 nucleotides match TRBD1. This CDR3 is built from 16 residues. In germline, CDR1 is SGHRS, CDR2 YFSETQ. Losses at the gene ends were 3 bases for V and 4 bases for J; bases not matched to a gene: 8. The CDR3 reads CASSYKPGQGPDTQYF. The CDR3 bases are TGCGCCAGCAGCTACAAGCCGGGACAGGGGCCAGATACGCAGTATTTT.

There are many counts of this clonotype. V gene TRBV5-1 combines with J gene TRBJ2-2; 7 positions agree with TRBD1. V shed 4 bases and J 5 bases; nucleotides not matched to a gene: 11. The germline gives CDR1 SGHRS, CDR2 YFSETQ. The CDR3 extends over 16 amino acids. The CDR3 sequence is CASSVDRDHRTGELFF. DNA of the CDR3: TGCGCCAGCAGCGTCGACAGGGACCACAGGACCGGGGAGCTGTTTTTT.

This clonotype was detected a few times. V usage is TRBV20-1 and J usage is TRBJ2-3, with 8 bases identical to TRBD2. This CDR3 is 15 amino acids long. The germline V gene has CDR1 DFQATT and CDR2 SNEGSKA (reference sequence). V trimming: 6 bases; J trimming: 0 bases; junction bases outside the gene matches: 8. The CDR3 sequence is CSAWIAGRSTDTQYF. CDR3 sequence (DNA): TGCAGTGCCTGGATAGCGGGAAGGAGCACAGATACGCAGTATTTT.